Listed below are T cell receptor beta chains from one sample, sequenced in a study of blood T cell repertoires in COVID-19. Using immunoSEQ multiplex PCR, the repertoire was profiled, and TCRdb retains in-frame clones only, with some absent. The sample includes 50,000 to 75,000 clones, under 85% seen only once; the top ten take about a fifth. Sequenced input: peripheral blood. These receptors all come from a woman aged 80 or over with active or convalescent COVID-19. Each CDR3 is given with its conserved first and last residue. D genes are given only for firm matches. Where a row states a size, it is once, few, many or the class of an expanded clone; other rows omit it.

J gene | D gene | clone size | V gene | CDR3 protein | CDR3 DNA
TRBJ1-2 | TRBD1 | NA | TRBV6-1 | CASSEHRGVSGYTF | TGTGCCAGCAGTGAACACAGGGGCGTAAGTGGCTACACCTTC
TRBJ1-1 | NA | NA | TRBV6-5 | CASSYSGTKDAFF | TGTGCCAGCAGTTACAGCGGGACGAAAGACGCTTTCTTT
TRBJ1-2 | TRBD1 | NA | TRBV14 | CASSQDWTGGDGYTF | TGTGCCAGCAGCCAAGATTGGACAGGGGGGGATGGCTACACCTTC
TRBJ1-2 | TRBD1 | NA | TRBV19 | CASSIGGQSPYGYTF | TGTGCCAGTAGTATAGGGGGACAGTCCCCTTATGGCTACACCTTC
TRBJ2-2 | NA | NA | TRBV6-6 | CASSSSNTGELFF | TGTGCCAGCAGCTCCTCCAACACCGGGGAGCTGTTTTTT
TRBJ1-6 | NA | NA | TRBV2 | CASEALHNSPLHF | TGTGCCAGCGAGGCTCTTCATAATTCACCCCTCCACTTT
TRBJ2-7 | TRBD1 | few | TRBV2 | CASSPLGTGIGEQYF | TGTGCCAGCAGTCCCCTAGGGACAGGGATAGGCGAGCAGTACTTC
TRBJ1-2 | NA | once | TRBV7-8 | CASSPYRGQIYGYTF | TGTGCCAGCTCGCCATATAGAGGACAGATCTATGGCTACACCTTC
TRBJ2-3 | TRBD2 | NA | TRBV2 | CASSPPGGGRTDTQYF | TGTGCCAGCAGTCCCCCCGGGGGGGGAAGAACAGATACGCAGTATTTT
TRBJ2-7 | TRBD2 | NA | TRBV29-1 | CSVGGLAGNYEQYF | TGCAGCGTTGGAGGACTAGCGGGGAATTACGAGCAGTACTTC
TRBJ1-3 | NA | few | TRBV10-2 | CASRALGSGSGNTIYF | TGCGCCAGCAGGGCCCTTGGCTCTGGCTCTGGAAACACCATATATTTT
TRBJ1-1 | TRBD1 | many | TRBV5-5 | CASSPGQGPMNTEAFF | TGTGCCAGCAGCCCAGGACAGGGCCCTATGAACACTGAAGCTTTCTTT
TRBJ1-2 | NA | once | TRBV6-5 | CASSRAGEIWYGYTF | TGTGCCAGCAGTCGAGCAGGGGAAATCTGGTATGGCTACACCTTC
TRBJ2-2 | TRBD1 | NA | TRBV5-1 | CASTRTGNTGELFF | TGCGCCAGCACGCGGACAGGGAACACCGGGGAGCTGTTTTTT
TRBJ1-4 | TRBD1 | NA | TRBV10-3 | CAATGQLNEKLFF | TGTGCCGCTACGGGACAGCTCAATGAAAAACTGTTTTTT
TRBJ1-2 | TRBD1 | NA | TRBV19 | CASSILPGTGGSYGYTF | TGTGCCAGTAGTATCCTACCCGGGACAGGGGGGAGCTATGGCTACACCTTC
TRBJ1-2 | TRBD1 | NA | TRBV4-1 | CASSPTGGVHYGYTF | TGCGCCAGCAGCCCCACAGGGGGTGTTCACTATGGCTACACCTTC
TRBJ2-6 | TRBD1 | once | TRBV7-9 | CASSTTGTGGSGANVLTF | TGTGCCAGCAGCACGACCGGGACAGGGGGCTCTGGGGCCAACGTCCTGACTTTC
TRBJ1-5 | TRBD1 | NA | TRBV28 | CASSLQGEVQPQHF | TGTGCCAGCAGTTTACAGGGGGAGGTTCAGCCCCAGCATTTT
TRBJ2-1 | NA | NA | TRBV19 | CASSIGRGRLVGSNEQFF | TGTGCCAGTAGTATAGGTCGAGGGAGGCTGGTGGGAAGCAATGAGCAGTTCTTC
TRBJ1-2 | NA | few | TRBV6-5 | CASSTQGGGYTF | TGTGCCAGCAGTACCCAGGGTGGAGGCTACACCTTC
TRBJ2-2 | TRBD2 | NA | TRBV5-1 | CASSLRRGGNTGELFF | TGCGCCAGCAGCTTGAGACGGGGGGGCAACACCGGGGAGCTGTTTTTT
TRBJ1-4 | NA | NA | TRBV29-1 | CSVVYGPGLEKLFF | TGCAGCGTTGTTTACGGGCCAGGGTTGGAAAAACTGTTTTTT
TRBJ1-6 | NA | NA | TRBV3-1/TRBV3-2 | CASSLGDIGNSPLHF | TGTGCCAGCAGCCTCGGGGACATCGGCAATTCACCCCTCCACTTT
TRBJ1-2 | NA | NA | TRBV19 | CASSPPAAGAYGYTF | TGTGCCAGTAGTCCCCCGGCGGCTGGGGCTTATGGCTACACCTTC
TRBJ1-6 | TRBD1 | few | TRBV19 | CASNRQGNSPLHF | TGTGCCAGCAACCGACAGGGGAATTCACCCCTCCACTTT
TRBJ1-5 | NA | NA | TRBV7-8 | CASSLAFEVWGLGSQPQHF | TGTGCCAGCAGTTTAGCTTTCGAGGTTTGGGGGCTGGGATCGCAGCCCCAGCATTTT
TRBJ2-7 | NA | NA | TRBV11-2 | CASSSGYEQYF | TGTGCCAGCAGCTCAGGCTACGAGCAGTACTTC
TRBJ1-1 | NA | NA | TRBV9 | CASSVATEAAGTEAFF | TGTGCCAGCAGCGTAGCTACTGAGGCAGCTGGAACTGAAGCTTTCTTT
TRBJ1-3 | TRBD1 | few | TRBV5-1 | CASSSGQDLSTSGNTIYF | TGCGCCAGCAGCTCGGGACAGGACCTCTCTACCTCTGGAAACACCATATATTTT
TRBJ2-3 | NA | NA | TRBV19 | CASSISGGGATGASTDTQYF | TGTGCCAGTAGTATTTCTGGAGGGGGGGCGACGGGTGCTAGCACAGATACGCAGTATTTT
TRBJ1-1 | NA | NA | TRBV15 | CATSRDRTGSGAFF | TGTGCCACCAGCAGAGACCGTACAGGGTCGGGAGCTTTCTTT
TRBJ2-1 | NA | NA | TRBV6-6 | CASSYGGREGNEQFF | TGTGCCAGCAGTTATGGGGGCAGGGAAGGCAATGAGCAGTTCTTC
TRBJ2-3 | TRBD1 | NA | TRBV5-1 | CASSLAAGGFADTQYF | TGCGCCAGCAGCTTGGCCGCAGGGGGTTTCGCAGATACGCAGTATTTT